This T cell receptor (beta chain) was found in a study of ipilimumab plus nivolumab after autologous stem cell transplantation. In the study overall: Typical patient got 5 or 6 ipilimumab doses and roughly 8 nivolumab doses (median).

Trimming removed 2 bases at V and 7 bases at J, with 15 bases between. The CDR3 extends over 14 amino acids. The germline gives CDR1 GTSNPN, CDR2 SVGIG (reference sequence). The repertoire was sequenced with immunoSEQ multiplex PCR; TCRdb's copy has only in-frame clones and lacks some. The data show roughly 20,000 clones, with more than 60% seen just once and about 18% held by the top ten. This clone was seen only a few times. Patients received nivolumab 3 mg/kg at weeks 1, 4, 7, 10, then fortnightly to week 26. This chain uses TRBV30 with TRBJ1-5; D uncertain. This clonotype originated in a male donor with diffuse large B-cell lymphoma. This material consisted of PBMCs, taken in a trial of ipilimumab plus nivolumab as post-transplant consolidation. The CDR3 loop is CAWSSLAGGQPQHF. CDR3 in DNA: TGTGCCTGGAGTTCTCTGGCAGGAGGCCAGCCCCAGCATTTT.